This TCR beta chain was retrieved from a study of control samples from healthy donors and cancer patients. Here immunoSEQ multiplex PCR was the method, and the copy in TCRdb shows in-frame clones only, minus some. The data hold over 150,000 clones, with approximately 94% observed a single time. Germline V lookup: CDR1 LNHDA, CDR2 SQIVND (reference sequence). Deletions cut 1 base from V and 0 bases from J, with 12 bases between. CDR3 length equals 16 residues. The chain is built from TRBV19 and TRBJ1-1; D gene ambiguous. This clonotype originated in a young woman in good health. Sequencing input: blood. CDR3 region: CASSIAANLLNTEAFF. Written as DNA, the CDR3 is TGTGCCAGTAGTATAGCCGCGAACCTTTTGAACACTGAAGCTTTCTTT.